This TCR beta chain was observed in a study of T cell changes during pregnancy in multiple sclerosis. TCRdb's copy holds only in-frame clones and misses some; the assay was immunoSEQ multiplex PCR. The sample has roughly 90,000 clones, less than 95% seen once. CDR3 length: 14 residues. V lost 2 bases, J lost 7 bases, and 14 bases lay in between. CDR1 is LGHNA, CDR2 YNFKEQ, per germline. Source: peripheral blood, taken before pregnancy. This chain uses TRBV4-2 with TRBJ1-1, with D unclear. This TCR came from a female donor with multiple sclerosis, enrolled in a pregnancy study. The CDR3 sequence: CASSQSAGEVEAFF. The CDR3 coding sequence is TGTGCCAGCAGCCAATCCGCAGGTGAAGTTGAAGCTTTCTTT.